Below are 21 T cell receptor beta chains sequenced from a single sample in a study of post-analysis software for immune sequencing data. Study findings and constraints: Included in a set of four or five TRBV segments more frequent in patients than controls were TRBV5-6, TRBV5-1 and TRBV20-1.

cDNA libraries for TCR beta contained unique molecular identifiers. TCRdb independently ran MiXCR on the PCR reads; one entry per CDR3 protein. This repertoire shows roughly 870,000 distinct CDR3 sequences, around 50% found once; its top ten account for 4% to 5.5%. For these receptors, no antigen is known. The sequenced sample consisted of blood. The receptors were gathered from a girl aged 5-17 years with multiple sclerosis.

This clonotype occurred a few times. The V and J genes are TRBV29-1 and TRBJ2-7; the D call may be TRBD1 or TRBD2 (5 bases each). Germline CDR1 is SQVTM and CDR2 is ANQGSEA. With 1 base removed from V and 3 bases from J, the gap between germline ends came to 13 bases. The CDR3 sequence is 14 residues long. Written as DNA, the CDR3 is TGCAGCGTTGAAGGCCAGGGAGAGAGCTACGAGCAGTACTTC. It is translated as CSVEGQGESYEQYF.

This clonotype was observed a handful of times. The chain links TRBV29-1 to TRBJ2-7, with D perhaps TRBD2 (6 bases). The end of the DNA is better explained by TRBJ2-5, so the J call may be wrong. CDR3 length: 13 residues. Looked up from germline, CDR1 is SQVTM and CDR2 is ANQGSEA. CDR3 DNA: TGCAGCGTGCGGGGTTTCAGGGTACAGACCCAGTACTTC. Its translation: CSVRGFRVQTQYF.

This chain joins TRBV15 and TRBJ2-5, with D tentatively TRBD1 (5 bases). This CDR3 region has 13 residues. The germline V gene encodes CDR1 LNHNV and CDR2 YYDKDF (reference sequence). V gave up 5 bases and J gave up 7 bases, with 14 bases separating them. CDR3 coding DNA: TGTGCCACCAGCTTCACCAGGGAAGGGACCCAGTACTTC. It codes for CATSFTREGTQYF.

The rearrangement links TRBV10-3 to TRBJ2-7, with D tentatively TRBD1 (6 bases). The CDR3 has 15 residues. Looked up from germline, CDR1 is ENHRY and CDR2 is SYGVKD. Trimming took 2 bases from V and 2 from J, leaving 13 bases between them. CDR3: CAISEGGTLTYEQYF. The CDR3 DNA reads TGTGCCATCAGTGAGGGTGGGACATTGACCTACGAGCAGTACTTC.

This clonotype showed up just a few times. The chain is built from TRBV29-1 and TRBJ2-6, with D unresolved. Germline V gene data show CDR1 as SQVTM and CDR2 as ANQGSEA. V lost 4 bases and J 0 bases, leaving 7 bases between the germline ends. This CDR3 has 14 residues. The CDR3 DNA reads as TGCAGCGTTGCCCAGTACTCTGGGGCCAACGTCCTGACTTTC. The encoded protein is CSVAQYSGANVLTF.

The V call is TRBV29-1, the J call TRBJ1-1; perhaps TRBD1 as D (5 bases). Germline CDR1 and CDR2: SQVTM and ANQGSEA. The CDR3 is made up of 13 amino acids. Deletions cut 6 bases from V and 0 bases from J, with 11 bases between. CDR3 DNA: TGCAGCGTCAGGGCGTTCGTGAACACTGAAGCTTTCTTT. Translated: CSVRAFVNTEAFF.

The V call is TRBV7-8, the J call TRBJ2-3; 8 bases are shared with TRBD1. CDR3 size: 16 residues. Germline V lookup: CDR1 SGHVS, CDR2 FQNEAQ. The ends lost 4 bases at V and 3 bases at J; junction bases unmatched: 9. CDR3 sequence: CASSSWTGKDTDTQYF. The CDR3 DNA is TGTGCCAGCAGCTCATGGACAGGGAAGGATACAGATACGCAGTATTTT.

The V and J genes are TRBV2 and TRBJ1-5; D is ambiguous. Germline V gene lookup returns CDR1 SNHLY and CDR2 FYNNEI. Trimming pared 10 bases from V and 5 bases from J, leaving 15 bases between. The CDR3 runs to 13 residues. This chain's CDR3 is CATKRGSDQPQHF. CDR3 nucleotides: TGTGCCACCAAACGGGGATCAGATCAGCCCCAGCATTTT.

This chain connects TRBV25-1 to TRBJ2-7; 7 bases map to TRBD2. Trimming removed 6 bases from V and 3 bases from J; junction bases left unmatched: 11. The CDR3 length is 15 residues. Germline V lookup: CDR1 MGHDK, CDR2 SYGVNS. The CDR3 is CASRHRGGRNYEQYF. Written as DNA, the CDR3 is TGTGCCAGCAGGCACCGGGGCGGGAGAAACTACGAGCAGTACTTC.

This clonotype has just a few counts. This chain connects TRBV29-1 to TRBJ2-7; TRBD1 might be the D (6 bases). Trimming left V 3 bases short and J 9 bases short, with 21 bases between. Per germline, CDR1 SQVTM and CDR2 ANQGSEA. The CDR3 runs 14 residues. The CDR3 is CSVEDRPDSGGQYF. CDR3 nucleotide sequence: TGCAGCGTTGAGGACAGACCAGATTCTGGTGGGCAGTACTTC.

This clonotype was found a few times. The V gene is TRBV9, the J gene TRBJ2-7, with 12 bases aligning to TRBD1. This CDR3 spans 17 amino acids. The germline V gene has CDR1 SGDLS and CDR2 YYNGEE. V lost 4 bases to trimming and J lost 9 bases; unmatched junction nucleotides: 17. This chain's CDR3 is CASSSRDGTGGFHGQYF. CDR3 DNA sequence: TGTGCCAGCAGCTCTAGGGACGGGACAGGGGGCTTCCACGGGCAGTACTTC.

This clonotype was seen a handful of times. The chain employs TRBV12-3 or TRBV12-4 and TRBJ1-6; 7 nucleotides line up with TRBD1. The CDR3 is made up of 15 amino acids. V shed 6 bases, J shed 9 bases, and the junction held 11 bases outside the gene matches. The CDR3 DNA reads TGTGCCAGCAGCCCCCGGGACAGCCCTCTTTCACCCCTCCACTTT. It specifies CASSPRDSPLSPLHF.

This clonotype was recorded a few times. The CDR3 protein is CASSQGLADTQYF. DNA for the CDR3: TGTGCCAGCAGCCAGGGACTAGCAGATACGCAGTATTTT. The rearrangement uses TRBV4-2 and TRBJ2-3; 8 bases are a match to TRBD2. Unmatched junction bases numbered 0, after V lost 3 bases and J lost 4 bases. Germline V CDR1 and CDR2: LGHNA, YNFKEQ. The length of the CDR3 is 13 residues.

As DNA, the CDR3 is TGCGCCAGCAGCTTCAGCGGAACCACTGAAGCTTTCTTT. Translated, it gives CASSFSGTTEAFF. This chain links TRBV5-1 with TRBJ1-1; no definite D call. The CDR3 consists of 13 residues. The germline V gene encodes CDR1 SGHRS and CDR2 YFSETQ. V was trimmed by 2 bases and J by 4 bases, leaving 9 bases between them.

The chain uses TRBV18 and TRBJ2-1; no reliable D call. V gave up 2 bases and J gave up 0 bases, with 11 bases separating them. The V gene's germline CDR1 is KGHSH and CDR2 LQKENI. The CDR3 totals 16 residues. This CDR3 is CASSPKTPSSYNEQFF. The DNA for the CDR3 is TGTGCCAGCTCACCAAAGACGCCGAGCTCCTACAATGAGCAGTTCTTC. Full variable domain (rest looked up from reference TRBV18 and TRBJ2-1): NAGVMQNPRHLVRRRGQEARLRCSPMKGHSHVYWYRQLPEEGLKFMVYLQKENIIDESGMPKERFSAEFPKEGPSILRIQQVVRGDSAAYFCASSPKTPSSYNEQFFGPGTRLTVL.

The chain couples TRBV5-1 to TRBJ2-7; 7 bases line up with TRBD2. TRBJ2-5 matches the DNA end more closely, so the J call is doubtful. Per germline, CDR1 SGHRS and CDR2 YFSETQ. This CDR3 is 15 amino acids long. CDR3 loop: CASSSSGNVMETQYF. The CDR3 DNA follows: TGCGCCAGCAGCTCGAGCGGGAACGTTATGGAGACCCAGTACTTC.

This clonotype has just a few counts. The V and J genes are TRBV24-1 and TRBJ2-7; D possibly corresponds to TRBD2 (6 bases). Matching the DNA end better, TRBJ2-5 makes the J call doubtful. This CDR3 has 11 residues. Germline V CDR1 and CDR2: KGHDR, SFDVKD. The CDR3 here is CATSAGETQYF. The CDR3, as DNA: TGTGCCACCAGCGCGGGGGAGACCCAGTACTTC.

As DNA, the CDR3 is TGCGCCAGCAGCTGGGGGGGCCGCGCTAACACTGAAGCTTTCTTT. Protein product: CASSWGGRANTEAFF. V is TRBV5-1 and J is TRBJ1-1; a possible D gene is TRBD1 (6 bases). The CDR3 extends over 15 amino acids. V lost 3 bases and J lost 2, with 14 bases in between. The germline CDR1 and CDR2 sequences are SGHRS and YFSETQ.

J is TRBJ1-2 and V is TRBV12-3 or TRBV12-4; D is perhaps TRBD1 (6 bases). V lost 5 bases and J lost 0, with 13 bases in between. The CDR3 extends over 15 amino acids. The CDR3 coding sequence is TGTGCCAGCAGTCCAAGGGACATCGCTAACTATGGCTACACCTTC. Its protein product is CASSPRDIANYGYTF.

A few counts support this clonotype. This rearrangement joins TRBV7-3 to TRBJ2-3; 7 bases line up with TRBD2. V lost 6 bases to trimming and J lost 4 bases; unmatched junction nucleotides: 4. The CDR3 consists of 13 residues. From germline, CDR1 is SGHTA and CDR2 FQGTGA. CDR3 nucleotide sequence: TGTGCCAGCAGTCGGACTAGGGCAGATACGCAGTATTTT. Its protein product is CASSRTRADTQYF.

CDR3 nucleotides: TGTGCCAGCAGTTACAAACAGTTAGAGCAGTTCTTC. Its translation is CASSYKQLEQFF. The chain recombines TRBV6-6 with TRBJ2-1; D is uncertain. The V gene lost 2 bases and the J gene lost 10 bases, with 9 bases spanning the gap. The CDR3 extends over 12 amino acids. Germline V CDR1 and CDR2: MNHNY, SVGAGI (reference sequence).